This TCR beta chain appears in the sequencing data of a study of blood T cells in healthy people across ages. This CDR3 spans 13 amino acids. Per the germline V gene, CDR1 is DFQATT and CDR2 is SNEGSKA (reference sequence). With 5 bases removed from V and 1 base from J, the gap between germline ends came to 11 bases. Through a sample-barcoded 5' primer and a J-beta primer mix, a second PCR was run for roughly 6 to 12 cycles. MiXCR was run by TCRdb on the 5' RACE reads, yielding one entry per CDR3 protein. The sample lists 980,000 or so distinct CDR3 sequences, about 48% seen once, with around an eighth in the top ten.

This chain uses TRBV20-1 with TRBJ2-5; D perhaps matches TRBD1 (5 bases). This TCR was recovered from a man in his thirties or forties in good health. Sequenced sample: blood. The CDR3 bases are TGCAGTGCTTCCGACAGTCCCCAAGAGACCCAGTACTTC. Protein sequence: CSASDSPQETQYF.